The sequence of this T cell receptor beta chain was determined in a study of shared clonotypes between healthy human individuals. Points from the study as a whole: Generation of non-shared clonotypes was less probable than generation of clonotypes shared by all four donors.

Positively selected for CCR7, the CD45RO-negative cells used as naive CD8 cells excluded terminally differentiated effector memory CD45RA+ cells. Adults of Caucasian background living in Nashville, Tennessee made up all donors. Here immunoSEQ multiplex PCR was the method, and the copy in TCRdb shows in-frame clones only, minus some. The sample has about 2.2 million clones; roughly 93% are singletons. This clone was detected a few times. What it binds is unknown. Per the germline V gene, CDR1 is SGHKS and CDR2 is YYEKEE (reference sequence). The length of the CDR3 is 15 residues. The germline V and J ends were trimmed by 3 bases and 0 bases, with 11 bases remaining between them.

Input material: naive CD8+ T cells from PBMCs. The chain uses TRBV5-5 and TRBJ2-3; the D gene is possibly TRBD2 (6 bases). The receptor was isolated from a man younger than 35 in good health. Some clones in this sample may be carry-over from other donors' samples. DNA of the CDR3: TGTGCCAGCAGCTCACGGGACTTGAGCACAGATACGCAGTATTTT. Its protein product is CASSSRDLSTDTQYF.